The sequence of this TCR beta chain was determined in a study of T cell clusters in autoimmune cytopenias. Study results and limitations: Primary autoimmune cytopenia patients seemingly lacked the physiological T cell clusters found in healthy donors.

One tube held mixed TRB-A and TRB-B primer pools for touch-down PCR. After re-calling the multiplex PCR reads, TCRdb lists one entry per CDR3 protein, DNA absent. The sample is made up of roughly 6,600 distinct CDR3 sequences, and the top ten hold 4% to 5.5% of it. The CDR3 totals 14 residues. In germline, CDR1 is SGHVS, CDR2 FNYEAQ. TRB was amplified from about 270 ng of peripheral blood genomic DNA per sample. This clonotype shows up as medium-sized (0.01 to 0.1%) by frequency. Its antigen is not identified. These sequences were also reported in another study, on T cell repertoires in aging, cancer and after chemotherapy.

The receptor was derived from a human donor in good health. The chain links TRBV7-6 to TRBJ2-2; the D call of TRBD2 rests on TCRdb alone, since no DNA is present to check it. What was sequenced was peripheral blood. The chain's CDR3 is CASSSLGGTGELFF. Supplemented by reference TRBV7-6 and TRBJ2-2, the full variable domain reads GAGVSQSPRYKVTKRGQDVALRCDPISGHVSLYWYRQALGQGPEFLTYFNYEAQQDKSGLPNDRFSAERPEGSISTLTIQRTEQRDSAMYRCASSSLGGTGELFFGEGSRLTVL.